This T cell receptor (beta chain) was observed in a study of T cells in Graves' hyperthyroidism and ophthalmopathy. Study findings and constraints: Blood shared most expanded thyroid clonotypes above 0.001. Before onset, by a median of around six months, the model predicted ophthalmopathy.

Note on this clonotype: Its antigen is undetermined.

The CDR3 regions of TCR beta were amplified from RNA transcripts. With the HTBI primer set, the TCR CDR3 went through a first round of RT-PCR. One entry per CDR3 protein, called by TCRdb with MiXCR from the multiplex PCR reads. The sample lists 450,000 to 650,000 distinct CDR3 sequences; 17% were seen once. This sequence originates from a woman aged 18-29 years with Graves' ophthalmopathy. Sample: blood.

DNA for the CDR3: TGCGCCAGCAGCCACGGGTCGATCCGAGATACGCAGTATTTT. Translation gives CASSHGSIRDTQYF. The chain employs TRBV4-1 and TRBJ2-3; D remains unclear. In germline, CDR1 is MGHRA, CDR2 YSYEKL. Trimming pared 3 bases from V and 5 bases from J, leaving 12 bases between. This CDR3 comprises 14 residues.